The rows below give T cell receptor beta chains drawn from one sample of a study of blood T cell repertoires in COVID-19. Produced via immunoSEQ multiplex PCR; TCRdb's table is partial and in-frame only. The table lists about 180,000 clones, 80% to 90% of them singletons, with roughly 11% in the top ten. The sequenced sample was peripheral blood. These receptors all stem from a human donor with active or convalescent COVID-19. The donor label of this sample is uncertain. Each CDR3 is given with its conserved first and last residue. The D gene is left open where the match is weak. Where a row states a size, it is once, few, many or the class of an expanded clone; other rows omit it.

clone size: NA; V gene: TRBV6-5; D gene: NA; CDR3 length: 13; J gene: TRBJ2-5; CDR3 protein: CASSHQGTETQYF; CDR3 DNA: TGTGCCAGCAGTCATCAGGGGACAGAGACCCAGTACTTC
clone size: NA; V gene: TRBV6-6; D gene: TRBD1; CDR3 length: 14; J gene: TRBJ1-2; CDR3 protein: CASRSTTGASGYTF; CDR3 DNA: TGTGCCAGCAGATCAACTACAGGGGCCTCTGGCTACACCTTC
clone size: NA; V gene: TRBV9; D gene: NA; CDR3 length: 14; J gene: TRBJ2-2; CDR3 protein: CASRDTMNTGELFF; CDR3 DNA: TGTGCCAGCCGGGACACTATGAACACCGGGGAGCTGTTTTTT
clone size: NA; V gene: TRBV19; D gene: NA; CDR3 length: 17; J gene: TRBJ1-2; CDR3 protein: CASSIDFGTPGAYGYTF; CDR3 DNA: TGTGCCAGTAGTATAGACTTCGGGACTCCCGGTGCCTATGGCTACACCTTC
clone size: NA; V gene: TRBV28; D gene: TRBD1; CDR3 length: 17; J gene: TRBJ1-2; CDR3 protein: CASRVGTGVAPSYGYTF; CDR3 DNA: TGTGCCAGCAGAGTAGGGACAGGGGTTGCCCCTAGCTATGGCTACACCTTC
clone size: NA; V gene: TRBV6-2/TRBV6-3; D gene: NA; CDR3 length: 15; J gene: TRBJ2-7; CDR3 protein: CASSYSPRQNYEQYF; CDR3 DNA: TGTGCCAGCAGTTACTCGCCCCGACAGAACTACGAGCAGTACTTC
clone size: NA; V gene: TRBV5-3; D gene: NA; CDR3 length: 13; J gene: TRBJ2-4; CDR3 protein: CAVKPLAKNIQYF; CDR3 DNA: TGTGCCGTTAAGCCCCTAGCCAAAAACATTCAGTACTTC
clone size: NA; V gene: TRBV20-1; D gene: NA; CDR3 length: 11; J gene: TRBJ2-7; CDR3 protein: CSATARGEQYF; CDR3 DNA: TGCAGTGCTACAGCCCGGGGCGAGCAGTACTTC
clone size: few; V gene: TRBV12-3/TRBV12-4; D gene: NA; CDR3 length: 13; J gene: TRBJ2-3; CDR3 protein: CASSLTSTDTQYF; CDR3 DNA: TGTGCCAGCAGCCTGACTAGCACAGATACGCAGTATTTT
clone size: few; V gene: TRBV6-5; D gene: TRBD2; CDR3 length: 15; J gene: TRBJ2-5; CDR3 protein: CASSYSRSGEGTQYF; CDR3 DNA: TGTGCCAGCAGTTACTCGCGCAGCGGGGAGGGGACCCAGTACTTC
clone size: NA; V gene: TRBV14; D gene: TRBD2; CDR3 length: 21; J gene: TRBJ2-1; CDR3 protein: CASSHPQGAGLRLAGVREQFF; CDR3 DNA: TGTGCCAGCAGCCACCCTCAGGGGGCAGGGCTGAGACTAGCGGGAGTTCGTGAGCAGTTCTTC
clone size: few; V gene: TRBV4-2; D gene: TRBD2; CDR3 length: 17; J gene: TRBJ2-2; CDR3 protein: CASSQGLAGENTGELFF; CDR3 DNA: TGTGCCAGCAGCCAAGGACTAGCGGGAGAGAACACCGGGGAGCTGTTTTTT
clone size: once; V gene: TRBV3-1/TRBV3-2; D gene: TRBD2; CDR3 length: 16; J gene: TRBJ2-5; CDR3 protein: CASSPRRWLAGETQYF; CDR3 DNA: TGTGCCAGCAGCCCCCGTCGGTGGCTAGCGGGAGAGACCCAGTACTTC
clone size: NA; V gene: TRBV18; D gene: TRBD1; CDR3 length: 16; J gene: TRBJ2-1; CDR3 protein: CASSPTGAPSYNEQFF; CDR3 DNA: TGTGCCAGCTCGCCGACAGGGGCCCCCTCCTACAATGAGCAGTTCTTC
clone size: NA; V gene: TRBV5-6; D gene: TRBD1; CDR3 length: 13; J gene: TRBJ1-2; CDR3 protein: CASSLGGQYGYTF; CDR3 DNA: TGTGCCAGCAGCTTGGGGGGACAGTATGGCTACACCTTC
clone size: few; V gene: TRBV6-5; D gene: NA; CDR3 length: 15; J gene: TRBJ1-1; CDR3 protein: CASSYSGRGNTEAFF; CDR3 DNA: TGTGCCAGCAGTTACTCAGGTAGAGGGAACACTGAAGCTTTCTTT
clone size: NA; V gene: TRBV7-2; D gene: TRBD1; CDR3 length: 14; J gene: TRBJ2-7; CDR3 protein: CASSPDRRTYEQYF; CDR3 DNA: TGTGCCAGCAGTCCGGACAGGAGAACCTACGAGCAGTACTTC
clone size: few; V gene: TRBV19; D gene: TRBD1; CDR3 length: 17; J gene: TRBJ1-1; CDR3 protein: CASSISGTVLVGTEAFF; CDR3 DNA: TGTGCCAGTAGTATTTCCGGGACAGTTTTGGTTGGGACTGAAGCTTTCTTT
clone size: few; V gene: TRBV15; D gene: NA; CDR3 length: 13; J gene: TRBJ2-2; CDR3 protein: CATSGRRTGELFF; CDR3 DNA: TGTGCCACCTCAGGGAGGAGGACCGGGGAGCTGTTTTTT
clone size: NA; V gene: TRBV6-6; D gene: TRBD2; CDR3 length: 16; J gene: TRBJ2-3; CDR3 protein: CASGRSSGGATDTQYF; CDR3 DNA: TGTGCCAGTGGTCGGTCTAGCGGAGGGGCCACAGATACGCAGTATTTT
clone size: NA; V gene: TRBV30; D gene: TRBD2; CDR3 length: 15; J gene: TRBJ2-2; CDR3 protein: CARSEAGRPPGELFF; CDR3 DNA: TGTGCCCGGAGCGAAGCGGGGCGCCCGCCCGGGGAGCTGTTTTTT
clone size: NA; V gene: TRBV24-1; D gene: TRBD1; CDR3 length: 15; J gene: TRBJ1-1; CDR3 protein: CATSDSTGAYTEAFF; CDR3 DNA: TGTGCCACCAGTGATTCGACAGGGGCATACACTGAAGCTTTCTTT
clone size: NA; V gene: TRBV19; D gene: TRBD1; CDR3 length: 14; J gene: TRBJ1-2; CDR3 protein: CASGLQGASYGYTF; CDR3 DNA: TGTGCCAGTGGCTTACAGGGGGCGAGCTATGGCTACACCTTC
clone size: NA; V gene: TRBV30; D gene: TRBD2; CDR3 length: 12; J gene: TRBJ2-1; CDR3 protein: CAWNPSGTEQFF; CDR3 DNA: TGTGCCTGGAATCCTAGCGGGACAGAGCAGTTCTTC
clone size: once; V gene: TRBV19; D gene: NA; CDR3 length: 15; J gene: TRBJ2-7; CDR3 protein: CASTPGQGGGYEQYF; CDR3 DNA: TGTGCCAGTACCCCTGGACAGGGAGGGGGCTACGAGCAGTACTTC
clone size: NA; V gene: TRBV24-1; D gene: NA; CDR3 length: 14; J gene: TRBJ1-2; CDR3 protein: CATSDSGGEYGYTF; CDR3 DNA: TGTGCCACCAGTGATTCAGGCGGGGAGTATGGCTACACCTTC
clone size: NA; V gene: TRBV6-1; D gene: TRBD1; CDR3 length: 14; J gene: TRBJ1-5; CDR3 protein: CASTRDSLYQPQHF; CDR3 DNA: TGTGCCAGCACCCGGGACAGCCTCTATCAGCCCCAGCATTTT
clone size: NA; V gene: TRBV6-5; D gene: NA; CDR3 length: 12; J gene: TRBJ2-7; CDR3 protein: CASSWERNEQYF; CDR3 DNA: TGTGCCAGCAGTTGGGAGAGGAACGAGCAGTACTTC
clone size: NA; V gene: TRBV2; D gene: TRBD2; CDR3 length: 13; J gene: TRBJ2-5; CDR3 protein: CATEREREETQYF; CDR3 DNA: TGTGCCACCGAGCGGGAGCGGGAAGAGACCCAGTACTTC
clone size: NA; V gene: TRBV20-1; D gene: NA; CDR3 length: 11; J gene: TRBJ2-2; CDR3 protein: CSASTGGELFF; CDR3 DNA: TGCAGTGCTAGTACGGGAGGGGAGCTGTTTTTT
clone size: once; V gene: TRBV11-2; D gene: NA; CDR3 length: 12; J gene: TRBJ2-7; CDR3 protein: CAVFTPQGEQYF; CDR3 DNA: TGTGCCGTCTTTACCCCTCAGGGCGAGCAGTACTTC
clone size: NA; V gene: TRBV18; D gene: TRBD1; CDR3 length: 15; J gene: TRBJ1-4; CDR3 protein: CASSPPGQGDEKLFF; CDR3 DNA: TGTGCCAGCTCACCCCCGGGACAGGGTGATGAAAAACTGTTTTTT
clone size: NA; V gene: TRBV7-9; D gene: TRBD1; CDR3 length: 16; J gene: TRBJ1-6; CDR3 protein: CASSQTGLAYNSPLHF; CDR3 DNA: TGTGCCAGCAGCCAGACAGGGTTGGCATATAATTCACCCCTCCACTTT
clone size: NA; V gene: TRBV13; D gene: TRBD2; CDR3 length: 15; J gene: TRBJ2-1; CDR3 protein: CATLPTSGGYNEQFF; CDR3 DNA: TGTGCCACACTACCGACTAGCGGGGGTTACAATGAGCAGTTCTTC
clone size: NA; V gene: TRBV29-1; D gene: TRBD1; CDR3 length: 13; J gene: TRBJ1-2; CDR3 protein: CSVDPDRVGGYTF; CDR3 DNA: TGCAGCGTTGACCCGGACAGGGTTGGTGGCTACACCTTC
clone size: NA; V gene: TRBV5-6; D gene: TRBD2; CDR3 length: 16; J gene: TRBJ2-7; CDR3 protein: CASSLLAGGTGNEQYF; CDR3 DNA: TGTGCCAGCAGCTTGCTAGCGGGGGGGACAGGAAACGAGCAGTACTTC
clone size: NA; V gene: TRBV28; D gene: NA; CDR3 length: 13; J gene: TRBJ2-7; CDR3 protein: CASSLSADYEQYF; CDR3 DNA: TGTGCCAGCAGTTTATCCGCAGACTACGAGCAGTACTTC
clone size: few; V gene: TRBV3-1/TRBV3-2; D gene: NA; CDR3 length: 14; J gene: TRBJ2-3; CDR3 protein: CASRSGTSTDTQYF; CDR3 DNA: TGTGCCAGCAGGTCCGGGACTAGCACAGATACGCAGTATTTT
clone size: NA; V gene: TRBV12-5; D gene: TRBD2; CDR3 length: 16; J gene: TRBJ2-1; CDR3 protein: CASGSPSGKAYNEQFF; CDR3 DNA: TGTGCTAGTGGTTCCCCTAGCGGAAAGGCCTACAATGAGCAGTTCTTC
clone size: NA; V gene: TRBV6-5; D gene: TRBD1; CDR3 length: 13; J gene: TRBJ1-1; CDR3 protein: CASTMTGGAEAFF; CDR3 DNA: TGTGCCAGCACAATGACAGGGGGCGCCGAAGCTTTCTTT
clone size: few; V gene: TRBV16; D gene: NA; CDR3 length: 14; J gene: TRBJ2-7; CDR3 protein: CASSLQPGIYEQYF; CDR3 DNA: TGTGCCAGCAGCTTACAGCCTGGAATCTACGAGCAGTACTTC
clone size: NA; V gene: TRBV5-1; D gene: TRBD1; CDR3 length: 14; J gene: TRBJ1-2; CDR3 protein: CASSQRTGGEGYTF; CDR3 DNA: TGCGCCAGCAGCCAACGGACAGGAGGAGAGGGCTACACCTTC
clone size: NA; V gene: TRBV7-9; D gene: NA; CDR3 length: 15; J gene: TRBJ2-1; CDR3 protein: CASSLRGQPYNEQFF; CDR3 DNA: TGTGCCAGCAGCTTACGCGGACAGCCCTACAATGAGCAGTTCTTC
clone size: NA; V gene: TRBV7-7; D gene: NA; CDR3 length: 15; J gene: TRBJ1-3; CDR3 protein: CASSLDGSSGNTIYF; CDR3 DNA: TGTGCCAGCAGCTTAGATGGGAGCTCTGGAAACACCATATATTTT
clone size: NA; V gene: TRBV9; D gene: NA; CDR3 length: 14; J gene: TRBJ1-1; CDR3 protein: CASSVAGVRSEAFF; CDR3 DNA: TGTGCCAGCAGCGTCGCAGGGGTCAGATCTGAAGCTTTCTTT
clone size: NA; V gene: TRBV7-9; D gene: TRBD2; CDR3 length: 15; J gene: TRBJ2-3; CDR3 protein: CASSLSGSPTDTQYF; CDR3 DNA: TGTGCCAGCAGCCTGAGCGGGAGCCCCACAGATACGCAGTATTTT
clone size: NA; V gene: TRBV7-2; D gene: TRBD1; CDR3 length: 18; J gene: TRBJ1-1; CDR3 protein: CASSPQGVGVMLNTEAFF; CDR3 DNA: TGTGCCAGCAGCCCCCAGGGGGTGGGGGTTATGCTGAACACTGAAGCTTTCTTT
clone size: NA; V gene: TRBV21-1; D gene: NA; CDR3 length: 15; J gene: TRBJ2-5; CDR3 protein: CASSKGTGEGETQYF; CDR3 DNA: TGTGCCAGCAGCAAAGGGACGGGAGAAGGAGAGACCCAGTACTTC
clone size: NA; V gene: TRBV7-9; D gene: NA; CDR3 length: 15; J gene: TRBJ2-2; CDR3 protein: CASSLLEGNTGELFF; CDR3 DNA: TGTGCCAGCAGCTTACTGGAGGGGAACACCGGGGAGCTGTTTTTT
clone size: NA; V gene: TRBV29-1; D gene: NA; CDR3 length: 14; J gene: TRBJ1-1; CDR3 protein: CSAFSLKVGPEAFF; CDR3 DNA: TGCAGCGCCTTCAGCCTTAAGGTTGGGCCTGAAGCTTTCTTT
clone size: few; V gene: TRBV19; D gene: NA; CDR3 length: 14; J gene: TRBJ1-1; CDR3 protein: CASSMGRKNTEAFF; CDR3 DNA: TGTGCCAGTAGTATGGGCCGGAAAAACACTGAAGCTTTCTTT
clone size: few; V gene: TRBV6-5; D gene: TRBD2; CDR3 length: 15; J gene: TRBJ2-7; CDR3 protein: CASSYGTSGSYEQYF; CDR3 DNA: TGTGCCAGCAGTTACGGGACTAGCGGTTCCTACGAGCAGTACTTC
clone size: NA; V gene: TRBV7-2; D gene: NA; CDR3 length: 14; J gene: TRBJ2-2; CDR3 protein: CASHFSRVSGELFF; CDR3 DNA: TGTGCCAGCCATTTTAGCAGGGTTAGCGGGGAGCTGTTTTTT
clone size: NA; V gene: TRBV6-5; D gene: TRBD2; CDR3 length: 15; J gene: TRBJ2-1; CDR3 protein: CASSRTGLAGNEQFF; CDR3 DNA: TGTGCCAGCAGTCGAACGGGACTAGCGGGCAATGAGCAGTTCTTC
clone size: NA; V gene: TRBV7-3; D gene: TRBD2; CDR3 length: 16; J gene: TRBJ2-3; CDR3 protein: CASSWGPGGFPDTQYF; CDR3 DNA: TGTGCCAGCAGCTGGGGCCCGGGAGGGTTTCCAGATACGCAGTATTTT
clone size: NA; V gene: TRBV6-5; D gene: NA; CDR3 length: 14; J gene: TRBJ2-7; CDR3 protein: CASLWSGGAGEQYF; CDR3 DNA: TGTGCCAGCTTATGGAGTGGGGGGGCCGGCGAGCAGTACTTC
clone size: NA; V gene: TRBV10-3; D gene: NA; CDR3 length: 14; J gene: TRBJ1-2; CDR3 protein: CAITSDLSGYGYTF; CDR3 DNA: TGTGCCATCACTTCTGACCTCAGCGGCTATGGCTACACCTTC
clone size: NA; V gene: TRBV28; D gene: NA; CDR3 length: 13; J gene: TRBJ1-1; CDR3 protein: CASSFYRDTEAFF; CDR3 DNA: TGTGCCAGCAGTTTCTACAGGGACACTGAAGCTTTCTTT
clone size: NA; V gene: TRBV12-5; D gene: TRBD1; CDR3 length: 14; J gene: TRBJ1-5; CDR3 protein: CASGFGQGGQPQHF; CDR3 DNA: TGTGCTAGTGGTTTTGGACAGGGGGGCCAGCCCCAGCATTTT
clone size: once; V gene: TRBV7-9; D gene: TRBD1; CDR3 length: 16; J gene: TRBJ1-2; CDR3 protein: CASSSFGQGKNYGYTF; CDR3 DNA: TGTGCCAGCAGCTCCTTCGGACAGGGGAAGAACTATGGCTACACCTTC